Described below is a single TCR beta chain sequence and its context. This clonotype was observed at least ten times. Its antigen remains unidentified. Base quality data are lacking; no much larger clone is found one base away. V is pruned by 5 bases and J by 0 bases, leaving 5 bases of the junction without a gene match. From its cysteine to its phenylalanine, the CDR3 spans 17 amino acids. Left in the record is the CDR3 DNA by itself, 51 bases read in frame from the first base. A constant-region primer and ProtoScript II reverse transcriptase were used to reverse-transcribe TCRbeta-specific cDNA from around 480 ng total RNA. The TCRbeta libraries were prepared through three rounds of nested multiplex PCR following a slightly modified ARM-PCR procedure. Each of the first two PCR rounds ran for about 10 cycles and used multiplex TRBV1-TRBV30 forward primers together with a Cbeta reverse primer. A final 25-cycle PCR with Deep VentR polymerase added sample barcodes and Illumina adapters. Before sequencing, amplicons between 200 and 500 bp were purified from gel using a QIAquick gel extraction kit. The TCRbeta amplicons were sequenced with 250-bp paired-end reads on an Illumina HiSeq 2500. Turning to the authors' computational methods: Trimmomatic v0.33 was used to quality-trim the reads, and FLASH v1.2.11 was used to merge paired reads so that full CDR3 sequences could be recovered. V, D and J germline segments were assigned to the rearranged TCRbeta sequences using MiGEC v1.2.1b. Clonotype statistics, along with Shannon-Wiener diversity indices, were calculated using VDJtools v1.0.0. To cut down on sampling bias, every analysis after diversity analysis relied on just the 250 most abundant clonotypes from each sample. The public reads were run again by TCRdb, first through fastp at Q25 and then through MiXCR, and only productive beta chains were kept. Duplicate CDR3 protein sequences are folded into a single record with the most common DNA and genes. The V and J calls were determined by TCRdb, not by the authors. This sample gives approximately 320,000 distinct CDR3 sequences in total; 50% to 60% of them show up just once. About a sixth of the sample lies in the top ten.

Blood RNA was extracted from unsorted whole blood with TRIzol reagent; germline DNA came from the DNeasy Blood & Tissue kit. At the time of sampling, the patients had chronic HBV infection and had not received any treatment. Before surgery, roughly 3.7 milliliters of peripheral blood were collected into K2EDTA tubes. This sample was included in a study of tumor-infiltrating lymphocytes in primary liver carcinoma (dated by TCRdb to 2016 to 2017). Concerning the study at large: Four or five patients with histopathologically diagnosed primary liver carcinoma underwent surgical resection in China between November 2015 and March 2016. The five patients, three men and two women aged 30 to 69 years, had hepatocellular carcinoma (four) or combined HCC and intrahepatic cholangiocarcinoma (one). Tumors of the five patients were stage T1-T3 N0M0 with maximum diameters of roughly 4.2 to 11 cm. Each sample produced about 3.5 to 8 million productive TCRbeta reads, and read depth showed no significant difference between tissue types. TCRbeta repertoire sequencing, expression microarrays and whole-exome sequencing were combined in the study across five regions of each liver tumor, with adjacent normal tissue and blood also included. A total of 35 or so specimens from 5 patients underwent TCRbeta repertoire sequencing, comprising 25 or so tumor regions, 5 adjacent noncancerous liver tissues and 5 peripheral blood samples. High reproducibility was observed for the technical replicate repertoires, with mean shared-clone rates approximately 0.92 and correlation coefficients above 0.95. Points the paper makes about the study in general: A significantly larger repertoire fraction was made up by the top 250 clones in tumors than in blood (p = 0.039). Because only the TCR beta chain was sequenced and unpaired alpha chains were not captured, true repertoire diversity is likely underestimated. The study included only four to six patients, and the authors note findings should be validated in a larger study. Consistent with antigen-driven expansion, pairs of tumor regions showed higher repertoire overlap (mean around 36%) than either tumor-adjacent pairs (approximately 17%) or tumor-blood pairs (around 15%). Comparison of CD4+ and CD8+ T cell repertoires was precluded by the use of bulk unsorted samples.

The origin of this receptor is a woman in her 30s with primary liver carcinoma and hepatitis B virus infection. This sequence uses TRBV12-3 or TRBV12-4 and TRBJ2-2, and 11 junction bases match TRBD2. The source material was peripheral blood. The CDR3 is CASSRLAGPSNTGELFF. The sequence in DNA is TGTGCCAGCAGTCGACTAGCGGGGCCGTCGAACACCGGGGAGCTGTTTTTT.